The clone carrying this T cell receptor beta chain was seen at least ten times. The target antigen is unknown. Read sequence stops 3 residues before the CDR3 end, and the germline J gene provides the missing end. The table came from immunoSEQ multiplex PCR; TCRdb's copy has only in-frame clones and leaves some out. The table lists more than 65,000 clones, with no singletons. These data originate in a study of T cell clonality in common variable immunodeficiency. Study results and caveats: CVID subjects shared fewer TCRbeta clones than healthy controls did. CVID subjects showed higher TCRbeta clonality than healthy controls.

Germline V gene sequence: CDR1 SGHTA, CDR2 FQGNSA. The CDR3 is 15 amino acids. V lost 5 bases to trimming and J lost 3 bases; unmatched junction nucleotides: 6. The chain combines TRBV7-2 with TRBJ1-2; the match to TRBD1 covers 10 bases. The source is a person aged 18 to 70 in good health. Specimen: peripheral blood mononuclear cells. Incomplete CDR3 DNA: TGTGCCAGCAGCCCGGCCGGGACAGGGGACTATGGC. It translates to CASSPAGTGDYG. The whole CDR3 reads CASSPAGTGDYGYTF.